Each of the 25 T cell receptor beta chains below was sequenced from the same sample in a study of blood T cell repertoires in COVID-19. Method: immunoSEQ multiplex PCR; TCRdb's copy keeps in-frame clones and lacks some. The table lists nearly 400,000 clones, roughly 89% of them singletons. The sample was PBMCs or T cells enriched from blood (not recorded which). Receptors originate from a woman aged 25 to 39 who had recovered from COVID-19.

This clone was picked up a small number of times. The sample has other DNA sequences that encode this CDR3 too. V usage is TRBV5-1 and J usage is TRBJ2-7, with 7 positions matching TRBD1. CDR1 and CDR2 from the germline V gene are SGHRS and YFSETQ. The CDR3 spans 16 residues. Trimming took 0 bases from V and 0 from J; bases not matched to a gene: 6. The CDR3 coding sequence is TGCGCCAGCAGCTTGGCCTTGGGACAGTCCTCCTACGAGCAGTACTTC. Translation gives CASSLALGQSSYEQYF.

V gene TRBV20-1 combines with J gene TRBJ2-7; the D is unclear. This CDR3 is 11 amino acids long. CDR1 is DFQATT and CDR2 is SNEGSKA in the germline V gene (reference sequence). Trimming left V 4 bases short and J 3 bases short, with 7 bases between. The CDR3: CSATGNYEQYF. In DNA form, the CDR3 reads TGCAGTGCTACAGGTAACTACGAGCAGTACTTC.

This sequence joins TRBV19 and TRBJ2-1; a possible D gene is TRBD1 (6 bases). The CDR3 totals 14 residues. Trimming removed 5 bases at V and 9 bases at J, with 17 bases between. Looked up from germline, CDR1 is LNHDA and CDR2 is SQIVND (reference sequence). The chain's CDR3 is CASSVKQGQAEQFF. The CDR3 nucleotides read TGTGCCAGTAGTGTAAAACAGGGTCAGGCTGAGCAGTTCTTC.

The chain is built from TRBV19 and TRBJ1-3, with D possibly TRBD1 on 5 matching bases. The CDR3 extends over 15 amino acids. The V end lost 5 bases, the J end lost 2 bases, and 13 bases lay between the germline ends. Per the germline V gene, CDR1 is LNHDA and CDR2 is SQIVND (reference sequence). CDR3 sequence (DNA): TGTGCCAGTAGTTCAAGACAGTCTCCTGGAAACACCATATATTTT. Its protein is CASSSRQSPGNTIYF.

The V call is TRBV7-2, the J call TRBJ1-5; 8 bases fit TRBD1. The CDR3 runs 14 residues. Germline V gene data show CDR1 as SGHTA and CDR2 as FQGNSA. The trim removed 2 bases at V and 6 bases at J, leaving 3 bases unmatched. The CDR3 is CASSLTGGGQPQHF. Written as DNA, the CDR3 is TGTGCCAGCAGCTTAACAGGGGGGGGTCAGCCCCAGCATTTT.

The sample holds one count of this clone. V gene TRBV5-4 combines with J gene TRBJ1-4; perhaps TRBD1 as D (6 bases). This CDR3 has 14 amino acids. Germline-derived CDR1 and CDR2 are SGHNT and YYREEE (reference sequence). V lost 5 bases, J lost 4 bases, and 12 bases lay in between. The CDR3 reads CASRTGLGNEKLFF. CDR3 DNA: TGTGCCAGCAGAACAGGGTTGGGTAATGAAAAACTGTTTTTT.

The chain recombines TRBV18 with TRBJ1-3; D unresolved. V shed 6 bases and J shed 0 bases, with 9 bases lying between them. This CDR3 spans 14 amino acids. Germline V gene lookup returns CDR1 KGHSH and CDR2 LQKENI. The CDR3 reads CASSQTISGNTIYF. The CDR3, as DNA: TGTGCCAGCTCGCAAACAATCTCTGGAAACACCATATATTTT.

This clone appeared a few times. This chain links TRBV9 with TRBJ1-1; 8 positions agree with TRBD1. This CDR3 is built from 14 residues. The V segment lost 5 bases and the J segment 1 base; nucleotides outside the gene matches: 4. Per germline, CDR1 SGDLS and CDR2 YYNGEE. CDR3 in amino acids: CASRSGTGNTEAFF. CDR3 coding DNA: TGTGCCAGCAGGAGTGGGACAGGGAACACTGAAGCTTTCTTT.

The chain couples TRBV7-3 to TRBJ1-6; no firm D call. The germline V and J ends were trimmed by 1 base and 10 bases, with 14 bases remaining between them. This CDR3 has 15 residues. Germline V lookup: CDR1 SGHTA, CDR2 FQGTGA. The CDR3 region is CASSLKADFGSPLHF. The CDR3 DNA follows: TGTGCCAGCAGCTTAAAAGCGGATTTCGGATCACCCCTCCACTTT.

This clone was detected once. The genes are TRBV18 and TRBJ1-4; D is possibly TRBD1 (5 bases). CDR3 size: 17 residues. Germline CDR1 KGHSH, CDR2 LQKENI. V shed 2 bases and J shed 0 bases, with 13 bases lying between them. CDR3 DNA: TGTGCCAGCTCACCAGCTAGGGGCTCTGCAACTAATGAAAAACTGTTTTTT. Its translation: CASSPARGSATNEKLFF.

This clone was counted once. This chain connects TRBV5-1 to TRBJ1-1; D is possibly TRBD1 (6 bases). There are 13 residues in the CDR3. Trimming pared 4 bases from V and 4 bases from J, leaving 11 bases between. Per germline, CDR1 SGHRS and CDR2 YFSETQ. The CDR3 region is CASSTIRGTEAFF. The CDR3, as DNA: TGCGCCAGCAGCACCATCAGGGGCACTGAAGCTTTCTTT. Combining the CDR3 with reference TRBV5-1 and TRBJ1-1 gives the whole variable domain KAGVTQTPRYLIKTRGQQVTLSCSPISGHRSVSWYQQTPGQGLQFLFEYFSETQRNKGNFPGRFSGRQFSNSRSEMNVSTLELGDSALYLCASSTIRGTEAFFGQGTRLTVV.

This clone was observed a single time. The J gene is TRBJ2-7, the V gene TRBV20-1, with D possibly being TRBD2 (6 bases). Per germline, CDR1 DFQATT and CDR2 SNEGSKA (reference sequence). The CDR3 is made up of 11 amino acids. V lost 1 base and J 6 bases, leaving 7 bases between the germline ends. The CDR3 DNA reads as TGCAGTGCTAGAGCGGGAGTCGAGCAGTACTTC. Its protein product is CSARAGVEQYF.

The gene calls are TRBV30 and TRBJ1-3; TRBD1 agrees at 8 bases. V shed 6 bases and J 3 bases; nucleotides not matched to a gene: 7. This CDR3 comprises 14 residues. Germline-derived CDR1 and CDR2 are GTSNPN and SVGIG (reference sequence). The CDR3 DNA reads as TGTGCCTGCCATACAGGGGGTAGTGGAAACACCATATATTTT. It specifies CACHTGGSGNTIYF.

The gene calls are TRBV7-9 and TRBJ2-7; weak D call: TRBD2 (5 bases). The CDR3 has 14 amino acids. CDR1 and CDR2 (germline): SEHNR, FQNEAQ (reference sequence). Trimming pared 1 base from V and 4 bases from J, leaving 11 bases between. The CDR3 here is CASSLGGSGYEQYF. In nucleotides, the CDR3 is TGTGCCAGCAGCTTAGGAGGGTCCGGATACGAGCAGTACTTC.

The rearrangement links TRBV19 to TRBJ2-2; 7 bases fit TRBD1. This CDR3 is 16 amino acids long. After removal of 6 bases from V and 4 bases from J, the junction contained 11 bases not matched to a gene. Per germline, CDR1 LNHDA and CDR2 SQIVND (reference sequence). CDR3 in DNA: TGTGCCAGTAGACTTGAGGTCGCAGGGGGCACCGGGGAGCTGTTTTTT. Translated, it gives CASRLEVAGGTGELFF.

As for this clone: The sample contains more than one DNA sequence encoding this CDR3. This sequence joins TRBV27 and TRBJ2-7; the match to TRBD2 covers 10 bases. Germline CDR1 and CDR2: MNHEY and SMNVEV (reference sequence). J gave up 3 bases and V 3 bases, and 2 bases lay outside the gene matches. This CDR3 is built from 14 residues. The CDR3 region has the DNA TGTGCCAGCAGTTTTCTAGCGGGAGACTACGAGCAGTACTTC. This codes for CASSFLAGDYEQYF.

The chain employs TRBV28 and TRBJ1-4; D remains ambiguous. CDR3 length: 12 amino acids. With 8 bases removed from V and 4 bases from J, the gap between germline ends came to 8 bases. CDR1 and CDR2 (germline): MDHEN, SYDVKM. The CDR3 DNA reads TGTGCCAGCGGCCATGATAATGAAAAACTGTTTTTT. This gives the protein CASGHDNEKLFF.

The chain is built from TRBV9 and TRBJ1-2; the D gene is possibly TRBD1 (5 bases). CDR1 and CDR2 (germline): SGDLS, YYNGEE. The CDR3 spans 17 residues. V shed 0 bases and J shed 3 bases, with 18 bases lying between them. DNA of the CDR3: TGTGCCAGCAGCGTAGACGCTTTCGGGCAGGGTTACTATGGCTACACCTTC. It encodes CASSVDAFGQGYYGYTF.

The rearrangement uses TRBV5-1 and TRBJ1-2; 8 bases are shared with TRBD1. The CDR3 consists of 14 residues. Germline CDR1 is SGHRS and CDR2 is YFSETQ. The J segment lost 6 bases and the V segment lost 4 bases, leaving 8 bases of the junction unmatched. In nucleotides, the CDR3 is TGCGCCAGCAGCGAAACACAGGGGGTTGATGGCTACACCTTC. Protein: CASSETQGVDGYTF.

The chain has TRBV28 and TRBJ1-2; D may be TRBD1 (6 bases). The CDR3 is 17 residues long. The V end was cut by 4 bases, the J end by 4 bases, with 22 bases between. Germline assignment: CDR1 MDHEN and CDR2 SYDVKM. CDR3 residues: CASSSPTWLGTIYGYTF. In DNA, the CDR3 is TGTGCCAGCAGTTCCCCGACTTGGCTCGGGACAATCTATGGCTACACCTTC.

V usage is TRBV12-3 or TRBV12-4 and J usage is TRBJ2-4; 9 bases align to TRBD2. After removal of 3 bases from V and 16 bases from J, the junction contained 10 bases not matched to a gene. The CDR3 is 13 amino acids. In DNA, the CDR3 is TGTGCCAGCAGTTTGGAAGGGACTAGCCTTTACTACTTC. Its translation is CASSLEGTSLYYF.

This chain uses TRBV6-5 with TRBJ1-5; perhaps TRBD1 as D (6 bases). V was pared by 6 bases and J by 4 bases, with 10 bases between. Looked up from germline, CDR1 is MNHEY and CDR2 is SVGAGI. The CDR3 is made up of 13 amino acids. CDR3 protein: CASSPDRNQPQHF. The CDR3 nucleotides are TGTGCCAGCAGCCCAGACAGGAATCAGCCCCAGCATTTT.

The chain uses TRBV6-1 and TRBJ2-7, with TRBD2 matching 8 bases. The junction had 10 bases not matched to a gene; V was cut back by 3 bases and J by 3 bases. CDR1 is MNHNS, CDR2 SASEGT, per germline. This CDR3 is built from 16 residues. CDR3 in DNA: TGTGCCAGCAGTGACCACGGACTAGCCAACCTCTACGAGCAGTACTTC. It specifies CASSDHGLANLYEQYF.

The V gene is TRBV5-1, the J gene TRBJ1-3, with TRBD1 matching 8 bases. J gave up 2 bases and V 4 bases, and 8 bases lay outside the gene matches. CDR3 length: 16 residues. Per germline, CDR1 SGHRS and CDR2 YFSETQ. CDR3 region: CASSPGQGATGNTIYF. The CDR3 nucleotides are TGCGCCAGCAGCCCTGGACAGGGTGCAACTGGAAACACCATATATTTT.

The genes are TRBV12-5 and TRBJ1-2, with 9 bases identical to TRBD1. The CDR3 runs to 19 residues. The V segment lost 6 bases and the J segment 1 base; nucleotides outside the gene matches: 18. Germline assignment: CDR1 LGHNT and CDR2 FRNRAP. For the CDR3, the DNA is TGTGCTAGTGGCTTTACGCTTCCGGACAGGGGATACAATAACTATGGCTACACCTTC. It is translated as CASGFTLPDRGYNNYGYTF.